This T cell receptor beta chain was captured by sequencing in a study of a mutant IDH1 vaccine in newly diagnosed glioma. Study information: In some groups vaccination began 4-6 weeks post-radiotherapy; others received it with temozolomide.

V was clipped by 6 bases and J by 2 bases; unmatched bases: 3. The CDR3 spans 14 residues. In germline, CDR1 is MNHNS, CDR2 SASEGT. Time point meaning: week 11, during vaccination. Vaccination used 300 ug of mutant IDH1 20-mer peptide per dose, with topical imiquimod. Notes on this clone: Its antigen is currently unknown.

Produced via immunoSEQ multiplex PCR; TCRdb's table is partial and in-frame only. The data show approximately 110,000 clones, 85% to 90% seen once. V gene TRBV6-1 combines with J gene TRBJ1-5; the match to TRBD1 covers 8 bases. This sequence was found in a woman aged 45-60 years with glioma. Sequencing used PBMCs, obtained from a glioma patient whose treatment included an IDH1 peptide vaccine. The CDR3 DNA follows: TGTGCCAGCAGAGCAGGGGGCGGCAATCAGCCCCAGCATTTT. Translation gives CASRAGGGNQPQHF.